This T cell receptor beta chain was identified in a study of T cells in Graves' hyperthyroidism and ophthalmopathy. Study outcomes and limitations: Separating ophthalmopathy from stable hyperthyroidism was achieved by a 13 V-J model.

CDR1 and CDR2 (germline): SGDLS, YYNGEE. With 4 bases clipped from V and 5 bases from J, the junction kept 11 bases outside the gene matches. The CDR3 consists of 18 residues. RNA transcripts gave rise to amplified TCR beta CDR3 regions. HTBI primers were the set used in a first-round RT-PCR of the TCR CDR3. One entry per CDR3 protein, called by TCRdb with MiXCR from the multiplex PCR reads. The sample contains approximately 510,000 distinct CDR3 sequences, around 43% of which appear only once. Remarks on this clonotype: What it binds is unknown.

This TCR derives from an adult woman with Graves' disease, either hyperthyroidism or ophthalmopathy (not recorded which). V and J are TRBV9 and TRBJ2-2; 13 nucleotides align to TRBD2. Sample: peripheral blood or thyroid tissue (not recorded which). The CDR3: CASSQGLAGHRGTGELFF. CDR3 bases: TGTGCCAGCAGCCAGGGACTAGCGGGGCACAGGGGAACCGGGGAGCTGTTTTTT.